These T cell receptor beta chains were read from a single sample in a study of OX40 agonist ivuxolimab in advanced cancers. Assay: immunoSEQ multiplex PCR; the TCRdb copy retains only in-frame clones and omits some. The table records around 34,000 clones, 89% of them present only once. Specimen: CD4+ or CD8+ T cells sorted from blood, collected in a trial of the OX40 agonist ivuxolimab. Every receptor here comes from an adult with an advanced solid tumor such as melanoma, head and neck, liver or kidney cancer. Both conserved end residues are part of each CDR3. D genes are given only for firm matches. Where a row states a size, it is once, few, many or the class of an expanded clone; other rows omit it.

j_call clone_size v_call d_call cdr3_aa cdr3_nt
TRBJ1-3 . TRBV19 . CASSPGPISGNTIYF TGTGCCAGTAGTCCGGGACCCATCTCTGGAAACACCATATATTTT
TRBJ1-1 once TRBV2 . CARIKNLGRDTEAFF TGTGCCAGAATAAAAAACCTGGGGCGGGACACTGAAGCTTTCTTT
TRBJ2-7 . TRBV10-1 TRBD2 CASSPLHMTSGLSYEQYF TGCGCCAGCAGTCCCCTACATATGACTAGCGGCCTCTCCTACGAGCAGTACTTC
TRBJ2-7 . TRBV28 TRBD1 CASSGTGMYEQYF TGTGCCAGCAGTGGGACAGGGATGTACGAGCAGTACTTC
TRBJ2-3 . TRBV6-1 TRBD2 CASSDASGGNTDTQYF TGTGCCAGCAGTGACGCTAGCGGGGGGAACACAGATACGCAGTATTTT
TRBJ2-7 . TRBV19 . CASSRTGGHEQYF TGTGCCAGTAGTAGAACGGGGGGCCACGAGCAGTACTTC
TRBJ2-1 . TRBV4-1 . CASSQQILDEQFF TGCGCCAGCAGCCAACAAATACTGGATGAGCAGTTCTTC
TRBJ1-1 . TRBV11-2 . CASSISGRRMNTEAFF TGTGCCAGCAGCATTAGCGGCAGGCGGATGAACACTGAAGCTTTCTTT
TRBJ1-3 . TRBV29-1 . CSVEDPGYRGNTIYF TGCAGCGTTGAAGATCCAGGGTATAGGGGAAACACCATATATTTT
TRBJ2-7 . TRBV28 TRBD2 CASSPVEISGSFYEQYF TGTGCCAGCAGTCCGGTGGAAATAAGCGGGAGTTTCTACGAGCAGTACTTC
TRBJ1-1 . TRBV19 TRBD1 CASSTLRTGGNTEAFF TGTGCCAGTAGTACCCTTCGGACAGGGGGAAACACTGAAGCTTTCTTT
TRBJ1-3 . TRBV5-4 . CASSRSDSLYSGNTIYF TGTGCCAGCAGCCGGTCGGACAGCTTATACTCTGGAAACACCATATATTTT
TRBJ2-1 . TRBV7-9 . CASSLGNNEQFF TGTGCCAGCAGCTTAGGGAACAATGAGCAGTTCTTC
TRBJ2-2 . TRBV7-3 . CASSSIFGTGELFF TGTGCCAGCAGCTCCATCTTCGGCACCGGGGAGCTGTTTTTT
TRBJ2-5 . TRBV28 TRBD2 CASRTSGGKETQYF TGTGCCAGCCGGACTAGCGGGGGAAAAGAGACCCAGTACTTC
TRBJ2-2 . TRBV29-1 . CSVDIQGGGELFF TGCAGCGTCGACATACAGGGTGGCGGGGAGCTGTTTTTT
TRBJ1-2 . TRBV9 . CASSVERSVGVNGYTF TGTGCCAGCAGCGTAGAGAGGTCGGTAGGGGTCAATGGCTACACCTTC
TRBJ2-2 . TRBV5-1 . CASSSQGGAPGELFF TGCGCCAGCAGCTCACAGGGAGGTGCACCCGGGGAGCTGTTTTTT
TRBJ1-6 . TRBV28 TRBD1 CASRIGTGDNSPLHF TGTGCCAGCAGAATAGGGACAGGGGATAATTCACCCCTCCACTTT
TRBJ2-2 . TRBV29-1 . CSVEGERSNTGELFF TGCAGCGTTGAAGGGGAACGTTCGAACACCGGGGAGCTGTTTTTT
TRBJ2-7 . TRBV5-6 . CASSLAAAYEQYF TGTGCCAGCAGCTTGGCTGCGGCCTACGAGCAGTACTTC
TRBJ2-7 few TRBV2 TRBD1 CASITGTGTSSYEQYF TGTGCCAGCATTACCGGGACAGGAACGAGCTCCTACGAGCAGTACTTC
TRBJ1-6 . TRBV21-1 . CASSKPWGTGAVGNSPLHF .
TRBJ2-7 . TRBV7-9 TRBD1 CASRQGDSYEQYF TGTGCCAGTCGACAGGGCGACTCCTACGAGCAGTACTTC
TRBJ1-1 . TRBV11-3 . CASSLGWGAENTEAFF TGTGCCAGCAGCTTAGGCTGGGGGGCTGAGAACACTGAAGCTTTCTTT
TRBJ2-1 . TRBV19 . CASSIAGNEQFF TGTGCCAGTAGTATAGCGGGAAATGAGCAGTTCTTC
TRBJ2-5 . TRBV7-9 . CASSPDSQETQYF TGTGCCAGCAGCCCCGACAGCCAAGAGACCCAGTACTTC
TRBJ2-1 . TRBV6-5 TRBD2 CASSYGTSGKNEQFF TGTGCCAGCAGTTACGGGACTAGCGGAAAGAATGAGCAGTTCTTC
TRBJ2-1 . TRBV11-2 . CASSLDIHSYNEQFF TGTGCCAGCAGCTTAGACATACACTCCTACAATGAGCAGTTCTTC
TRBJ2-1 . TRBV27 TRBD2 CASSFSLAGGYNEQFF TGTGCCAGCAGTTTCTCTCTAGCGGGTGGCTACAATGAGCAGTTCTTC
TRBJ2-7 . TRBV19 TRBD1 CASTSGTGFSYEQYF TGTGCCAGTACCTCCGGGACAGGCTTCTCCTACGAGCAGTACTTC
TRBJ2-7 . TRBV9 TRBD1 CASSVRDQSGQGNEQYF TGTGCCAGCAGCGTTAGAGATCAATCGGGACAGGGGAACGAGCAGTACTTC
TRBJ2-3 . TRBV5-4 TRBD1 CASRGGQGPTDTQYF TGTGCCAGCAGGGGGGGACAGGGGCCCACAGATACGCAGTATTTT
TRBJ1-2 . TRBV7-9 . CASSLITVYGYTF TGTGCCAGCAGCTTAATTACGGTCTATGGCTACACCTTC
TRBJ1-1 . TRBV5-4 . CASAEGVTLEAFF TGTGCCAGCGCCGAAGGGGTTACACTAGAAGCTTTCTTT
TRBJ2-1 once TRBV9 . CASSVGGGGSFYNEQFF TGTGCCAGCAGCGTAGGAGGGGGCGGGAGTTTCTACAATGAGCAGTTCTTC
TRBJ2-1 once TRBV12-5 . CASGSQRDEQFF TGTGCTAGTGGTTCCCAGCGGGATGAGCAGTTCTTC
TRBJ1-1 . TRBV4-1 . CASSQGVNTEAFF TGCGCCAGCAGCCAAGGAGTGAACACTGAAGCTTTCTTT